This T cell receptor beta chain was obtained from a study of T cell repertoires in cytomegalovirus infection. Whole-study context: It was the public TCR beta signatures that indicated both CMV infection and matching HLA type. Findings and limits, study-wide: Pooled public TCR beta family frequency picked out CMV carriers with the relevant HLA. The response measured ex vivo was dominated by TCR beta clonotypes (HLA-C-restricted and CMV-specific).

Germline CDR1 is SGHRS and CDR2 is YFSETQ. Trimming cost V 4 bases and J 7 bases; bases outside gene matches: 10. The CDR3 runs to 15 residues. Ten or more counts support this clonotype. The antigen is undetermined. TCRdb re-analysed the reads in MiXCR, keeping a single row per CDR3 protein. The sample records just under 300,000 distinct CDR3 sequences, around 9.6% being singletons. This TCR came from a human donor in good health (CMV status not recorded). Some clones in this sample may be carry-over from other donors' samples. Sample: PBMCs. This sequence joins TRBV5-1 and TRBJ1-4; 7 positions agree with TRBD1. The DNA of the CDR3 is TGCGCCAGCAGCCTACGACAGGGCCTTAGTGAAAAACTGTTTTTT. It codes for CASSLRQGLSEKLFF.